In this sample, the clone carrying this T cell receptor (beta chain) turned up many times. V lost 2 bases to trimming and J lost 7 bases, with 9 bases between them. Germline V gene sequence: CDR1 KGHSH, CDR2 LQKENI. This CDR3 spans 12 amino acids. Authors of the study amplified TCR beta CDR3 regions from RNA transcripts. In the first-round RT-PCR of the TCR CDR3, the HTBI primer set was used. TCRdb analysed the multiplex PCR reads with MiXCR anew, one entry per CDR3 protein. The sample has under 400,000 distinct CDR3 sequences; 12% to 15% are singletons. These data are taken from a study of T cells in Graves' hyperthyroidism and ophthalmopathy.

The gene calls are TRBV18 and TRBJ2-7; D is undetermined. The material sequenced was blood. The sequence derives from a woman aged 55-70 years with Graves' ophthalmopathy. CDR3 in DNA: TGTGCCAGCTCACCATCTGGGTTTGAGCAGTACTTC. Amino acid sequence: CASSPSGFEQYF.